This TCR beta chain was captured by sequencing in a study of T cell changes during pregnancy in multiple sclerosis. The protocol was immunoSEQ multiplex PCR, while the TCRdb copy is restricted to in-frame clones and leaves out a portion. The sample consists of about 40,000 clones, about 95% of them appearing once. CDR3 size: 16 residues. CDR1 and CDR2 (germline): SGHDN, FVKESK. Comment on this clone: A read error may be the cause here, since a much bigger clone is one base away. Other DNA sequences of this sample code for an identical CDR3.

The TCR originated in a female donor with multiple sclerosis, enrolled in a pregnancy study. V and J are TRBV14 and TRBJ2-3, with 11 bases that match TRBD2. The source material was peripheral blood, sampled in the third trimester of pregnancy. CDR3 protein: CASSPFSGGGPDTQYF. The CDR3 coding sequence is TGTGCTAGCAGCCCCTTTAGCGGGGGGGGCCCAGATACGCAGTATTTT.